Each of the 14 T cell receptor beta chains below was sequenced from the same sample in a study of T cell responses to AZD1222 COVID-19 vaccine. Repertoires were generated with immunoSEQ multiplex PCR, while TCRdb's copy carries only in-frame clones and drops some. The sample includes about 120,000 clones, just over 90% of them seen just once. Sequences were derived from peripheral blood, sampled on day 0 of AZD1222 vaccination. Receptors were obtained from an adult in good health.

This clone has just a few counts. The V gene is TRBV3-1 (or the pseudogene TRBV3-2), the J gene TRBJ1-1; maybe TRBD1 (5 bases). The CDR3 runs 14 residues. CDR1 and CDR2 from the germline V gene are LGHDT and YNNKEL (reference sequence). Between the trimmed V and J ends, which lost 4 bases and 4 bases, there was a span of 13 bases. The CDR3 loop is CASSLQPGPTEAFF. In DNA, the CDR3 is TGTGCCAGCAGCCTGCAACCGGGGCCCACTGAAGCTTTCTTT.

V and J are TRBV3-1 (or the pseudogene TRBV3-2) and TRBJ2-7; 9 bases agree with TRBD1. V was clipped by 2 bases and J by 6 bases; unmatched bases: 11. CDR3 length: 16 amino acids. Germline CDR1 reads LGHDT; CDR2 reads YNNKEL (reference sequence). CDR3: CASSQQPQGASREQYF. Written as DNA, the CDR3 is TGTGCCAGCAGCCAACAACCACAGGGGGCATCTCGCGAGCAGTACTTC.

This chain uses TRBV25-1 with TRBJ1-2; possibly TRBD1 for D (5 bases). This CDR3 contains 18 residues. Germline CDR1 reads MGHDK; CDR2 reads SYGVNS. V was cut by 4 bases and J by 6 bases, with 27 bases left in between. The DNA of the CDR3 is TGTGCCAGCAGTGCCTCCTCGGACACAGGTGCCCTCGGGCATGGCTACACCTTC. This sequence encodes CASSASSDTGALGHGYTF.

V usage is TRBV20-1 and J usage is TRBJ1-6; TRBD1 matches at 7 bases. Germline CDR1 DFQATT, CDR2 SNEGSKA (reference sequence). This CDR3 is built from 16 residues. The trim removed 3 bases at V and 6 bases at J, leaving 11 bases unmatched. In nucleotides, the CDR3 is TGCAGTGCTAGTCTCTACGGGACAGAGGGTAATTCACCCCTCCACTTT. This gives the protein CSASLYGTEGNSPLHF.

The rearrangement joins TRBV7-8 to TRBJ2-4; TRBD2 agrees at 12 bases. V was clipped by 4 bases and J by 0 bases; unmatched bases: 10. Germline V gene data show CDR1 as SGHVS and CDR2 as FQNEAQ. The CDR3 extends over 19 amino acids. The CDR3 region has the DNA TGTGCCAGCAGCTACAGGAGGACTAGCGGGGATCTAGCCAAAAACATTCAGTACTTC. Amino acids: CASSYRRTSGDLAKNIQYF.

The chain couples TRBV5-1 to TRBJ2-3; weak D call: TRBD2 (5 bases). This CDR3 contains 14 residues. CDR1 and CDR2 from the germline V gene are SGHRS and YFSETQ. V was shortened by 6 bases and J by 1 base, with 12 bases between the two germline ends. Here the CDR3 reads CASTPYSGTDTQYF. Written as DNA, the CDR3 is TGCGCCAGCACCCCTTATAGCGGCACAGATACGCAGTATTTT.

This chain links TRBV4-1 with TRBJ1-6, with a weak D call TRBD1 (5 bases). Germline assignment: CDR1 MGHRA and CDR2 YSYEKL. The length of the CDR3 is 19 residues. The ends were cut back, 3 bases at V and 0 bases at J, with 18 bases in the middle. The CDR3 is CASSHGSRGSSSYNSPLHF. The CDR3, as DNA: TGCGCCAGCAGCCACGGTTCTCGGGGGAGTAGCTCCTATAATTCACCCCTCCACTTT.

This chain links TRBV9 with TRBJ2-3; 9 positions agree with TRBD2. Looked up from germline, CDR1 is SGDLS and CDR2 is YYNGEE. The CDR3 has 17 amino acids. Unmatched junction bases numbered 5, after V lost 0 bases and J lost 0 bases. The CDR3 DNA is TGTGCCAGCAGCGTAGCGAGGCTAGCGGGGAGCACAGATACGCAGTATTTT. It is translated as CASSVARLAGSTDTQYF.

The CDR3 reads CASSPTGAEKLFF. As DNA, the CDR3 is TGTGCCAGTAGTCCAACAGGGGCCGAAAAACTGTTTTTT. The genes are TRBV19 and TRBJ1-4, with TRBD1 matching over 7 bases. This CDR3 spans 13 amino acids. V shed 5 bases and J 8 bases; nucleotides not matched to a gene: 5. The germline CDR1 and CDR2 sequences are LNHDA and SQIVND (reference sequence).

In DNA form, the CDR3 reads TGTGCCAGTAAAGACAGTTTGTATGGCTACACCTTC. Amino acids: CASKDSLYGYTF. This sequence joins TRBV19 and TRBJ1-2, with a tentative D call TRBD1 (5 bases). The CDR3 spans 12 residues. V lost 7 bases to trimming and J lost 5 bases, with 11 bases between them. Per germline, CDR1 LNHDA and CDR2 SQIVND (reference sequence).

This chain links TRBV25-1 with TRBJ1-5, with 8 bases lining up with TRBD1. From germline, CDR1 is MGHDK and CDR2 SYGVNS. The CDR3 is made up of 14 amino acids. Unmatched junction bases numbered 2, after V lost 2 bases and J lost 5 bases. CDR3 loop: CASSEGQGDQPQHF. As DNA, the CDR3 is TGTGCCAGCAGTGAAGGACAGGGCGATCAGCCCCAGCATTTT.

This clone was recorded a few times. The chain couples TRBV20-1 to TRBJ2-7; 7 bases agree with TRBD1. V lost 3 bases and J lost 1; bases outside the gene matches: 12. Germline V CDR1 and CDR2: DFQATT, SNEGSKA (reference sequence). The CDR3 has 16 amino acids. CDR3 nucleotides: TGCAGTGCTAGTGCCCACAAGACAGGGTTGTCCTACGAGCAGTACTTC. This encodes CSASAHKTGLSYEQYF.

For the CDR3, the DNA is TGTGCCAGTAGTCCGAGACAGGGCCCAACTAATGAAAAACTGTTTTTT. Translation: CASSPRQGPTNEKLFF. This chain links TRBV19 with TRBJ1-4; 7 positions agree with TRBD1. The J segment lost 0 bases and the V segment lost 5 bases, leaving 6 bases of the junction unmatched. The germline V gene has CDR1 LNHDA and CDR2 SQIVND (reference sequence). CDR3 size: 16 residues.

The V gene is TRBV6-5, the J gene TRBJ1-5; D is unresolved. The germline gives CDR1 MNHEY, CDR2 SVGAGI. This CDR3 is built from 14 residues. Trimming cost V 2 bases and J 6 bases, with 11 bases left between them. The CDR3 nucleotides are TGTGCCAGCAGTTACGATGGGGTTACTCAGCCCCAGCATTTT. Translation gives CASSYDGVTQPQHF.